This T cell receptor (beta chain) was captured by sequencing in a study of early T cells in non-severe SARS-CoV-2 infection. For the study at large: Sequencing of unsorted whole blood was done on bulk RNA, leaving chains unpaired. General study points: Comparison of clonotypes with VDJdb favored anti-spike CD8 responses while missing private and CD4 specificities.

Individual cDNA molecules were tagged with unique molecular identifiers, the study reported. TCRdb fed the 5' RACE reads into MiXCR, producing one record per CDR3 protein. The data show around 94,000 distinct CDR3 sequences, 10% to 15% seen once. This clonotype was detected a few times. Its antigen is currently unknown. With 1 base removed from V and 3 bases from J, the gap between germline ends came to 13 bases. The CDR3 spans 15 residues. CDR1 is LGHNA, CDR2 YSLEER, per germline. Sequencing was carried out using whole blood. This receptor was identified in an adult who was a healthcare worker with PCR-confirmed SARS-CoV-2 infection or an uninfected control (not recorded which). The chain combines TRBV4-3 with TRBJ2-7; possibly TRBD2 for D (5 bases). The CDR3 bases are TGCGCCAGCAGCCAAGTTTCGGGTCGGGGCTACGAGCAGTACTTC. Translating gives CASSQVSGRGYEQYF.